The next 17 T cell receptor beta chains were all read from a single sample in a study of T cells in Graves' hyperthyroidism and ophthalmopathy. TCR beta CDR3 regions were amplified from RNA. HTBI primers were the set used in a first-round RT-PCR of the TCR CDR3. MiXCR was run by TCRdb on the multiplex PCR reads, yielding one entry per CDR3 protein. The sample yields about 350,000 distinct CDR3 sequences, 15% to 20% seen once. Material: blood. The origin of the receptors is a middle-aged woman with Graves' ophthalmopathy.

Many counts were recorded for this clonotype. This chain uses TRBV19 with TRBJ2-2; the match to TRBD2 covers 13 bases. Germline CDR1 and CDR2: LNHDA and SQIVND (reference sequence). V lost 6 bases, J lost 0 bases, and 4 bases stayed unmatched. This CDR3 is 17 amino acids long. CDR3 protein: CASRTSGRASNTGELFF. CDR3 DNA sequence: TGTGCCAGTAGAACTAGCGGGAGGGCATCGAACACCGGGGAGCTGTTTTTT.

This clonotype was picked up many times. This chain joins TRBV28 and TRBJ1-1; D not resolved. Trimming took off 3 bases at V and 0 bases at J, with 14 bases between the two ends. The CDR3 covers 16 residues. Germline V gene lookup returns CDR1 MDHEN and CDR2 SYDVKM. The CDR3 reads CASSFALFGMNTEAFF. The CDR3 bases are TGTGCCAGCAGTTTTGCCTTGTTCGGGATGAACACTGAAGCTTTCTTT.

In this sample, this clonotype turned up many times. The chain joins TRBV30 to TRBJ2-2, with D possibly being TRBD1 (5 bases). There are 11 residues in the CDR3. The V end was cut by 3 bases, the J end by 6 bases, with 5 bases between. Looked up from germline, CDR1 is GTSNPN and CDR2 is SVGIG (reference sequence). CDR3 nucleotides: TGTGCCTGGAGCAGGGCCGGGGAGCTGTTTTTT. Translation: CAWSRAGELFF.

This sequence joins TRBV12-3 or TRBV12-4 and TRBJ1-1; TRBD1 is a possible D gene (5 bases). The CDR3 is 12 residues long. V was trimmed by 5 bases and J by 6 bases, leaving 10 bases between them. The CDR3 sequence is CASSLQTAEAFF. For the CDR3, the DNA is TGTGCCAGCAGTCTCCAGACAGCTGAAGCTTTCTTT.

This clonotype was observed many times. This CDR3 reads CSSGQGTSNTEAFF. In DNA, the CDR3 is TGCAGCTCCGGACAGGGGACGTCGAACACTGAAGCTTTCTTT. The chain recombines TRBV29-1 with TRBJ1-1; 9 positions agree with TRBD1. Germline V gene sequence: CDR1 SQVTM, CDR2 ANQGSEA. The ends lost 8 bases at V and 1 base at J; junction bases unmatched: 8. The CDR3 loop spans 14 amino acids.

This clonotype was detected ten times or more. The chain recombines TRBV7-9 with TRBJ1-3; the D is unclear. V was clipped by 6 bases and J by 0 bases, with 12 bases between them. Germline-derived CDR1 and CDR2 are SEHNR and FQNEAQ (reference sequence). CDR3 length: 15 amino acids. For the CDR3, the DNA is TGTGCCAGCAGTCCCCCCGGGCCCTCTGGAAACACCATATATTTT. This encodes CASSPPGPSGNTIYF.

The chain couples TRBV12-3 or TRBV12-4 to TRBJ2-5; maybe TRBD1 (6 bases). The CDR3 is 13 amino acids. The V gene lost 6 bases and the J gene lost 4 bases, with 12 bases spanning the gap. For the CDR3, the DNA is TGTGCCAGCAGCTTACAGGGAGCAGAGACCCAGTACTTC. Amino acid sequence: CASSLQGAETQYF.

Ten or more counts support this clonotype. The chain has TRBV5-6 and TRBJ1-1; the D gene is possibly TRBD1 (5 bases). This CDR3 comprises 16 residues. Germline lookup yields CDR1 SGHDT and CDR2 YYEEEE. Trimming cost V 5 bases and J 0 bases, with 17 bases left between them. CDR3 protein: CASRYGTLSLNTEAFF. The CDR3 DNA sequence: TGTGCCAGCAGATATGGGACTCTAAGTCTGAACACTGAAGCTTTCTTT.

The CDR3 here is CAISGTRTGRNQPQHF. In DNA, the CDR3 is TGTGCCATCAGTGGGACCAGGACAGGGCGCAATCAGCCCCAGCATTTT. This chain links TRBV10-3 with TRBJ1-5, with 8 nucleotides matching TRBD1. V dropped 4 bases and J dropped 2; count of bases not matched to a gene: 7. The CDR3 is 16 residues long. Looked up from germline, CDR1 is ENHRY and CDR2 is SYGVKD.

A note on this clonotype: This may arise from a read error, as a much more abundant clone is one base away. The chain combines TRBV27 with TRBJ1-1, with 8 positions matching TRBD1. CDR1 is MNHEY, CDR2 SMNVEV, per germline (reference sequence). The length of the CDR3 is 13 residues. After removal of 6 bases from V and 8 bases from J, the junction contained 8 bases not matched to a gene. CDR3 coding DNA: TGTGCCAGCAGACGTTGGACAGGGAACGAAGCTTTCTTT. Its protein product is CASRRWTGNEAFF.

Ten or more counts support this clonotype. The chain links TRBV10-2 to TRBJ1-1; D is uncertain. Germline V lookup: CDR1 WSHSY, CDR2 SAAADI. V lost 2 bases, J lost 0 bases, and 7 bases lay in between. CDR3 length: 14 residues. CDR3 amino acids: CASSEAILNTEAFF. CDR3 in DNA: TGCGCCAGCAGTGAGGCCATATTGAACACTGAAGCTTTCTTT.

V is TRBV25-1 and J is TRBJ2-6; D may be TRBD1 (6 bases). V lost 4 bases and J 1 base, leaving 26 bases between the germline ends. The CDR3 runs to 21 residues. CDR1 is MGHDK, CDR2 SYGVNS, per germline. CDR3 loop: CASSGATGTPNLQSGANVLTF. Here the CDR3 DNA reads TGTGCCAGCAGTGGGGCGACCGGGACACCAAATTTGCAATCTGGGGCCAACGTCCTGACTTTC.

This clonotype was counted a few times. The chain employs TRBV7-3 and TRBJ2-2; D might be TRBD1 (5 bases). This CDR3 comprises 13 residues. Germline loops: CDR1 SGHTA, CDR2 FQGTGA. Trimming pared 4 bases from V and 4 bases from J, leaving 7 bases between. CDR3 loop: CASSSRVTGELFF. The CDR3 coding sequence is TGTGCCAGCAGCTCCAGGGTCACCGGGGAGCTGTTTTTT.

Concerning this clonotype itself: A much larger clone is a single base away; this may be a read error. This sequence joins TRBV15 and TRBJ2-7; D is perhaps TRBD2 (6 bases). Germline V lookup: CDR1 LNHNV, CDR2 YYDKDF (reference sequence). This CDR3 comprises 16 residues. The V end was cut by 0 bases, the J end by 6 bases, with 18 bases between. CDR3 amino acids: CATSREIGLSGVEQYF. The CDR3 DNA reads as TGTGCCACCAGCAGAGAGATTGGACTATCGGGAGTCGAGCAGTACTTC.

In its sample, this clonotype was seen many times. The V gene is TRBV7-2, the J gene TRBJ1-2; D uncertain. The germline V gene encodes CDR1 SGHTA and CDR2 FQGNSA. CDR3 length: 14 amino acids. V was pared by 1 base and J by 4 bases, with 10 bases between. This CDR3 reads CASSLEGFGYGYTF. The CDR3 nucleotides read TGTGCCAGCAGCTTAGAAGGGTTTGGCTATGGCTACACCTTC.

This clonotype was seen repeatedly, ten times or more. This chain joins TRBV14 and TRBJ2-7; possibly TRBD1 for D (7 bases). The CDR3 totals 14 residues. V was cut by 0 bases and J by 4 bases, with 10 bases left in between. Germline V lookup: CDR1 SGHDN, CDR2 FVKESK. CDR3 in DNA: TGTGCCAGCAGCCAAGAGACAGGGAGGTACGAGCAGTACTTC. Its protein product is CASSQETGRYEQYF.

This clonotype was counted ten times or more. This chain joins TRBV30 and TRBJ1-1; weak D call: TRBD1 (5 bases). The CDR3 sequence is 10 residues long. The V end was cut by 1 base, the J end by 9 bases, with 6 bases between. Germline CDR1 GTSNPN, CDR2 SVGIG (reference sequence). The CDR3 DNA is TGTGCCTGGAGTGGGACAAAAGCTTTCTTT. Translation: CAWSGTKAFF.